The sequence of this TCR beta chain was determined in a study of T cells in Graves' hyperthyroidism and ophthalmopathy. No ophthalmopathy progression within 18 months constituted stable Graves' hyperthyroidism. The table lists this clonotype with many counts. Its matching antigen is unknown. This CDR3 region has 14 residues. V lost 2 bases and J 1 base, leaving 6 bases between the germline ends. Germline values: CDR1 MGHRA, CDR2 YSYEKL. The TCR beta CDR3 regions underwent amplification using RNA transcripts as the source. First-round RT-PCR of the TCR CDR3 relied on the HTBI primer set. TCRdb reprocessed the multiplex PCR reads with MiXCR, giving one entry per CDR3 protein. The table includes approximately 400,000 distinct CDR3 sequences, approximately 15% detected once. Study conclusions and caveats: The authors' 13 V-J model separated ophthalmopathy from stable hyperthyroidism. Blood also contained most expanded thyroid clonotypes above 0.001. For ophthalmopathy, model prediction preceded onset by a median roughly 6.5 months.

V and J are TRBV4-1 and TRBJ2-1, with no clear D. The clonotype originates from a woman aged 55 to 70 with Graves' hyperthyroidism. Source material: blood. The CDR3 region is CASSQPVSYNEQFF. DNA of the CDR3: TGCGCCAGCAGCCAACCCGTATCCTACAATGAGCAGTTCTTC.